These 4 T cell receptor beta chains were sequenced from one sample in a study of neurological immune-mediated disorders. One entry per CDR3 protein, called by TCRdb with MiXCR from the 5' RACE reads. The data contain about 30,000 distinct CDR3 sequences, around 5.9% of them singletons. The sample taken for sequencing was CD4+ T cells from blood. The receptors were gathered from a woman in her forties or fifties in good health.

In its sample, this clonotype was seen many times. The chain uses TRBV6-2 or TRBV6-3 and TRBJ2-3; D remains unclear. Germline V gene data show CDR1 as MNHEY and CDR2 as SVGEGT. The CDR3 has 16 amino acids. The V end was cut by 5 bases, the J end by 1 base, with 16 bases between. CDR3 coding DNA: TGTGCCAGCAGTCCCCCGGCGAGCGAGGGCACAGATACGCAGTATTTT. This codes for CASSPPASEGTDTQYF.

This clonotype was seen repeatedly, ten times or more. The rearrangement uses TRBV5-6 and TRBJ2-7, with D tentatively TRBD1 or TRBD2 (5 bases each). The ends were cut back, 0 bases at V and 3 bases at J, with 7 bases in the middle. In germline, CDR1 is SGHDT, CDR2 YYEEEE. This CDR3 is built from 13 residues. Here the CDR3 DNA reads TGTGCCAGCAGCTTGGGGGACGGCTACGAGCAGTACTTC. Translating gives CASSLGDGYEQYF.

This clonotype was seen repeatedly, ten times or more. The chain has TRBV5-1 and TRBJ1-2, with D unresolved. The CDR3 is 15 amino acids. V lost 0 bases and J lost 6, with 15 bases in between. Germline CDR1 is SGHRS and CDR2 is YFSETQ. The CDR3 coding sequence is TGCGCCAGCAGCTTGGGGCAGTACATCCCAGATGGCTACACCTTC. Its translation is CASSLGQYIPDGYTF.

This clonotype was seen ten or more times. The chain couples TRBV29-1 to TRBJ2-7; 8 positions agree with TRBD1. This CDR3 is 12 amino acids long. Trimming took 7 bases from V and 5 from J; bases not matched to a gene: 7. Germline CDR1 reads SQVTM; CDR2 reads ANQGSEA. The CDR3 sequence: CSGGQGFDEQYF. The CDR3 nucleotides are TGCAGCGGTGGACAGGGTTTCGACGAGCAGTACTTC.